Presented here are 18 T cell receptor beta chains from one specimen sequenced in a study of CD8+ T cells in alopecia areata. RNA was extracted and reverse transcribed into cDNA as the sequencing template. Assay: immunoSEQ multiplex PCR; the TCRdb copy retains only in-frame clones and omits some. The sample comprises about 180,000 clones, roughly 50% of which are singletons, and 10% to 11% rests with the top ten. Stated treatment: oral pan-JAK inhibitor, 5-10 mg twice daily. The material sequenced was CD8+ T cells sorted from blood, taken at week 24, from a patient treated with tofacitinib. The receptor set was obtained from a human donor with alopecia areata.

This clone was seen only once. The V call is TRBV2, the J call TRBJ2-2; 7 bases map to TRBD1. Germline CDR1 and CDR2: SNHLY and FYNNEI. With V trimmed by 4 bases and J by 7 bases, 15 bases remained unmatched. The CDR3 sequence is 17 residues long. CDR3 loop: CASSGPQADRADGELFF. CDR3 DNA: TGTGCCAGCAGTGGCCCTCAGGCAGACAGGGCGGACGGGGAGCTGTTTTTT.

This clone was seen a handful of times. The V and J genes are TRBV27 and TRBJ2-4, with D possibly matching TRBD2 (6 bases). The CDR3 covers 12 residues. Germline V CDR1 and CDR2: MNHEY, SMNVEV (reference sequence). V was trimmed by 11 bases and J by 9 bases, leaving 17 bases between them. This CDR3 reads CAAGQVVGIQYF. The CDR3 DNA is TGTGCCGCGGGGCAGGTGGTAGGCATTCAGTACTTC.

Concerning this clone itself: One junction end disagrees with the germline gene, perhaps due to a read error. This sequence joins TRBV5-1 and TRBJ1-2, with 11 bases matching TRBD1. The germline V gene has CDR1 SGHRS and CDR2 YFSETQ. The CDR3 length is 13 residues. The CDR3 DNA sequence: TGCGCCAGCAGCCAGGACAGGGGGCGAGATAGCCACTTC. This encodes CASSQDRGRDSHF.

This clone is a singleton in its sample. The rearrangement links TRBV20-1 to TRBJ2-1; D is unclear. V dropped 5 bases and J dropped 9 bases, with 11 bases sitting between them. Germline loops: CDR1 DFQATT, CDR2 SNEGSKA (reference sequence). This CDR3 has 11 residues. The CDR3 coding sequence is TGCAGTGCTCCACGTGAGAGTGAGCAGTTCTTC. Its translation is CSAPRESEQFF.

In this sample, this clone turned up a few times. The chain is built from TRBV5-1 and TRBJ1-1; 8 bases align to TRBD1. The junction had 10 bases not matched to a gene; V was cut back by 4 bases and J by 2 bases. CDR3 size: 16 residues. From germline, CDR1 is SGHRS and CDR2 YFSETQ. The chain's CDR3 is CASSDRGARFNTEAFF. CDR3 bases: TGCGCCAGCAGCGACAGGGGCGCAAGATTCAACACTGAAGCTTTCTTT.

This clone came up a few times. V usage is TRBV19 and J usage is TRBJ2-3; D gene uncertain. Germline CDR1 is LNHDA and CDR2 is SQIVND (reference sequence). CDR3 size: 11 residues. The V and J ends lost 1 base and 12 bases respectively, with 8 bases between them. The CDR3 DNA is TGTGCCAGTAGTATAGGCCCCAACCAGTATTTT. Translation gives CASSIGPNQYF.

The chain carries TRBV11-2 and TRBJ2-3, with 9 bases lining up with TRBD2. Per the germline V gene, CDR1 is SGHAT and CDR2 is FQNNGV. CDR3 length equals 17 residues. J gave up 1 base and V 3 bases, and 8 bases lay outside the gene matches. CDR3 amino acids: CASSLWGTSLRTDTQYF. The DNA for the CDR3 is TGTGCCAGCAGCTTGTGGGGGACTAGCCTTCGCACAGATACGCAGTATTTT.

V is TRBV29-1 and J is TRBJ2-1; the D is unclear. The CDR3 runs to 12 residues. V dropped 0 bases and J dropped 9 bases, with 9 bases sitting between them. Germline CDR1 reads SQVTM; CDR2 reads ANQGSEA. CDR3 DNA: TGCAGCGTTGAAGAAACTCCGCGTGAGCAGTTCTTC. Translated, it gives CSVEETPREQFF.

This clone was counted a single time. This sequence joins TRBV2 and TRBJ2-3; D not certain. Trimming shortened V by 5 bases and J by 3 bases, and 15 bases separated the two germline ends. The CDR3 loop spans 15 amino acids. The germline V gene has CDR1 SNHLY and CDR2 FYNNEI. Here the CDR3 reads CASSLYGRTTDTQYF. The CDR3, as DNA: TGTGCCAGCAGTTTATATGGCAGGACGACAGATACGCAGTATTTT.

V gene TRBV29-1 combines with J gene TRBJ1-2; D remains ambiguous. Trimming took off 5 bases at V and 0 bases at J, with 19 bases between the two ends. CDR1 and CDR2 (germline): SQVTM, ANQGSEA. This CDR3 has 16 residues. Written as DNA, the CDR3 is TGCAGCGTTAGAATACAAGGCCTCCGGGCTAACTATGGCTACACCTTC. Translated, it gives CSVRIQGLRANYGYTF.

This chain joins TRBV9 and TRBJ2-3, with D perhaps given as TRBD1 or TRBD2 (5 bases each). Germline assignment: CDR1 SGDLS and CDR2 YYNGEE. The CDR3 length is 16 residues. Trimming took off 3 bases at V and 4 bases at J, with 18 bases between the two ends. Written as DNA, the CDR3 is TGTGCCAGCAGCGCCAGTCCGTCGGGGCGCTCAGATACGCAGTATTTT. This gives the protein CASSASPSGRSDTQYF. The full variable domain, rest sourced from reference TRBV9 and TRBJ2-3, is DSGVTQTPKHLITATGQRVTLRCSPRSGDLSVYWYQQSLDQGLQFLIQYYNGEERAKGNILERFSAQQFPDLHSELNLSSLELGDSALYFCASSASPSGRSDTQYFGPGTRLTVL.

V is TRBV29-1 and J is TRBJ1-1; perhaps TRBD1 as D (6 bases). The CDR3 loop spans 11 amino acids. CDR1 and CDR2 (germline): SQVTM, ANQGSEA. V lost 5 bases and J lost 6, with 10 bases in between. CDR3 in amino acids: CSVPGGPEAFF. As DNA, the CDR3 is TGCAGCGTTCCGGGGGGCCCTGAAGCTTTCTTT.

The chain uses TRBV4-3 and TRBJ1-2; a possible D gene is TRBD1 (5 bases). V shed 3 bases and J shed 8 bases, with 16 bases lying between them. The CDR3 spans 14 residues. Germline CDR1 LGHNA, CDR2 YSLEER. This chain's CDR3 is CASSQTDLTPGYTF. The DNA of the CDR3 is TGCGCCAGCAGCCAGACAGATTTGACACCCGGCTACACCTTC.

This clone was counted only a few times. The chain joins TRBV7-8 to TRBJ2-3; no clear D. The CDR3 contains 13 residues. Germline values: CDR1 SGHVS, CDR2 FQNEAQ. Trimming removed 5 bases at V and 2 bases at J, with 8 bases between. The CDR3: CASSRGPTDTQYF. CDR3 nucleotide sequence: TGTGCCAGCAGCCGAGGACCCACAGATACGCAGTATTTT.

The rearrangement joins TRBV4-3 to TRBJ2-3, with D perhaps matching TRBD2 (7 bases). Germline V gene lookup returns CDR1 LGHNA and CDR2 YSLEER. Trimming cost V 1 base and J 6 bases, with 14 bases left between them. The CDR3 contains 15 residues. In DNA form, the CDR3 reads TGCGCCAGCAGCCAAGGGACGGGGGGCGTGGATACGCAGTATTTT. This sequence encodes CASSQGTGGVDTQYF.

This chain connects TRBV13 to TRBJ1-2, with TRBD1 matching over 12 bases. CDR1 and CDR2 (germline): PRHDT, FYEKMQ (reference sequence). V shed 4 bases, J shed 3 bases, and the junction held 6 bases outside the gene matches. The CDR3 contains 16 residues. The CDR3 DNA follows: TGTGCCAGCAGCTCCGGGACAGGGGGCGTGGACTATGGCTACACCTTC. Translated, it gives CASSSGTGGVDYGYTF.

The genes are TRBV27 and TRBJ1-4, with D maybe TRBD1 (5 bases). The CDR3 spans 13 residues. Trimming cost V 6 bases and J 5 bases, with 10 bases left between them. CDR1 is MNHEY and CDR2 is SMNVEV in the germline V gene (reference sequence). The CDR3 is CASRPGPNEKLFF. CDR3 sequence (DNA): TGTGCCAGCAGACCGGGACCAAATGAAAAACTGTTTTTT.

This chain links TRBV25-1 with TRBJ1-1; D unclear. The V and J ends lost 1 base and 1 base respectively, with 7 bases between them. Germline V lookup: CDR1 MGHDK, CDR2 SYGVNS. CDR3 size: 14 residues. In DNA form, the CDR3 reads TGTGCCAGCAGTGAATGGGAGGGGAACACTGAAGCTTTCTTT. Its protein is CASSEWEGNTEAFF.